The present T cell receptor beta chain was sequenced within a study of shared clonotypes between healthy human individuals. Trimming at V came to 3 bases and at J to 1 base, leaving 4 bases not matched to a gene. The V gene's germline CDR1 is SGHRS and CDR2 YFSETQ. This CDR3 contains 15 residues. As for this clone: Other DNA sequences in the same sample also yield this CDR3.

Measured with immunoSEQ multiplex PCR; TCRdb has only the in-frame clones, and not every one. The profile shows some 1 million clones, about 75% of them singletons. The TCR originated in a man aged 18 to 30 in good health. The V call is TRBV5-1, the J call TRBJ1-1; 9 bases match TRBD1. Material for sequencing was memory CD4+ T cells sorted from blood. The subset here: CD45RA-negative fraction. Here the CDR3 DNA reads TGCGCCAGCAGCTCCGGACAGGGGCGGAACACTGAAGCTTTCTTT. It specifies CASSSGQGRNTEAFF.